This entry is about one TCR beta chain. The CDR3 sequence is 15 residues long. Unmatched junction bases numbered 5, after V lost 7 bases and J lost 0 bases. In germline, CDR1 is SNHLY, CDR2 FYNNEI. The repertoire was sequenced with immunoSEQ multiplex PCR; TCRdb's copy has only in-frame clones and lacks some. This sample has over 250,000 clones; 80% to 95% occur once, and the top ten carry approximately 1.2%. Recovery meant two consecutive negative NP/OP PCR tests, professional clearance, or resolved symptoms. This sample is drawn from a study of blood T cell repertoires in COVID-19. Study as a whole: Sources were T cells, B-cell-depleted T cells, or PBMCs; the material itself was cDNA or gDNA.

This sequence joins TRBV2 and TRBJ2-2; 7 bases fit TRBD2. The receptor's source is a woman in her thirties who had recovered from COVID-19. The sequencing input was PBMCs or T cells enriched from blood (not recorded which). The CDR3 loop is CASIIGRANTGELFF. The CDR3 region has the DNA TGTGCCAGCATTATTGGGAGGGCGAACACCGGGGAGCTGTTTTTT.